The rows below give T cell receptor beta chains drawn from one sample of a study of T cells in Graves' hyperthyroidism and ophthalmopathy. TCRdb reprocessed the multiplex PCR reads via MiXCR and lists one record per CDR3 protein. The sample consists of about 370,000 distinct CDR3 sequences, 13% to 15% of them appearing once. Sample: blood. All receptors come from an older woman with Graves' ophthalmopathy. CDR3s leave out the opening cysteine and the closing phenylalanine or tryptophan. Fields, in order: CDR3 length, J gene, V gene, D gene, CDR3 protein. The D gene is left open where the match is weak.

len: 14; j_gene: TRBJ1-1; v_gene: TRBV7-8; d_gene: -; CDR3aa: ASSLTPGRGRTEAF
len: 12; j_gene: TRBJ2-1; v_gene: TRBV20-1; d_gene: -; CDR3aa: SARVPVGYNEQF
len: 14; j_gene: TRBJ2-2; v_gene: TRBV9; d_gene: TRBD2; CDR3aa: ASSVVLAGFSGELF
len: 13; j_gene: TRBJ2-1; v_gene: TRBV5-1; d_gene: -; CDR3aa: ASSSTSSLLNEQF
len: 13; j_gene: TRBJ2-7; v_gene: TRBV5-5; d_gene: -; CDR3aa: ASSLGQGTRNEQY
len: 12; j_gene: TRBJ1-5; v_gene: TRBV2; d_gene: -; CDR3aa: ASSPQGTGQPQH
len: 21; j_gene: TRBJ2-7; v_gene: TRBV6-5; d_gene: TRBD2; CDR3aa: ASSYSAGGAETSGRGSSYEQY
len: 13; j_gene: TRBJ2-3; v_gene: TRBV19; d_gene: -; CDR3aa: ASSIAVLSTDTQY
len: 12; j_gene: TRBJ2-2; v_gene: TRBV20-1; d_gene: TRBD1; CDR3aa: SARGTGNTGELF
len: 12; j_gene: TRBJ1-5; v_gene: TRBV20-1; d_gene: -; CDR3aa: SASFSPAGQPQH
len: 13; j_gene: TRBJ1-1; v_gene: TRBV6-2/TRBV6-3; d_gene: TRBD1; CDR3aa: ASSPQTGRGAEAF
len: 16; j_gene: TRBJ1-1; v_gene: TRBV9; d_gene: TRBD1; CDR3aa: ASSAIRDRGRENTEAF
len: 10; j_gene: TRBJ2-7; v_gene: TRBV7-9; d_gene: -; CDR3aa: ASSFPNYEQY
len: 11; j_gene: TRBJ2-7; v_gene: TRBV28; d_gene: -; CDR3aa: ASTQGHRYEQY
len: 13; j_gene: TRBJ2-3; v_gene: TRBV5-6; d_gene: TRBD2; CDR3aa: ASSVPSGIFGTQY
len: 13; j_gene: TRBJ2-2; v_gene: TRBV28; d_gene: TRBD2; CDR3aa: ASSLAGGYTGELF
len: 11; j_gene: TRBJ2-1; v_gene: TRBV7-9; d_gene: -; CDR3aa: ASSWGGGGEQF
len: 12; j_gene: TRBJ2-7; v_gene: TRBV28; d_gene: TRBD2; CDR3aa: ASSLIAGGGEQY
len: 13; j_gene: TRBJ1-2; v_gene: TRBV20-1; d_gene: -; CDR3aa: SAIIGAASIYGYT
len: 11; j_gene: TRBJ2-7; v_gene: TRBV24-1; d_gene: -; CDR3aa: ATSDPDSDEQY
len: 15; j_gene: TRBJ2-5; v_gene: TRBV28; d_gene: TRBD1; CDR3aa: ASSNGQGATLGETQY
len: 11; j_gene: TRBJ1-1; v_gene: TRBV5-1; d_gene: -; CDR3aa: ASTLAVNTEAF
len: 14; j_gene: TRBJ2-1; v_gene: TRBV11-2; d_gene: TRBD2; CDR3aa: ASSLVGSGTYNEQF
len: 13; j_gene: TRBJ2-3; v_gene: TRBV5-1; d_gene: -; CDR3aa: ASSPHMNPTDTQY
len: 13; j_gene: TRBJ1-1; v_gene: TRBV12-3/TRBV12-4; d_gene: -; CDR3aa: ASSPDPLGSTEAF
len: 12; j_gene: TRBJ2-5; v_gene: TRBV3-1; d_gene: TRBD2; CDR3aa: ASSPRTRGETQY
len: 12; j_gene: TRBJ2-2; v_gene: TRBV7-2; d_gene: -; CDR3aa: ASSEETRTGELF
len: 13; j_gene: TRBJ2-5; v_gene: TRBV11-2; d_gene: -; CDR3aa: ASSLVRQYQETQY
len: 12; j_gene: TRBJ2-7; v_gene: TRBV12-3/TRBV12-4; d_gene: -; CDR3aa: ASSRPRERYEQY
len: 15; j_gene: TRBJ2-3; v_gene: TRBV7-2; d_gene: TRBD2; CDR3aa: ASSSGWGGRTVDTQY
len: 13; j_gene: TRBJ2-7; v_gene: TRBV5-1; d_gene: TRBD1; CDR3aa: ASSLGQGLPYEQY
len: 15; j_gene: TRBJ2-5; v_gene: TRBV20-1; d_gene: -; CDR3aa: SASFRGGGAGQETQY
len: 13; j_gene: TRBJ2-3; v_gene: TRBV28; d_gene: -; CDR3aa: ASTQPRASTDTQY
len: 10; j_gene: TRBJ1-1; v_gene: TRBV7-9; d_gene: -; CDR3aa: ASSAPNTEAF
len: 12; j_gene: TRBJ1-1; v_gene: TRBV18; d_gene: -; CDR3aa: ASSLARGDTEAF